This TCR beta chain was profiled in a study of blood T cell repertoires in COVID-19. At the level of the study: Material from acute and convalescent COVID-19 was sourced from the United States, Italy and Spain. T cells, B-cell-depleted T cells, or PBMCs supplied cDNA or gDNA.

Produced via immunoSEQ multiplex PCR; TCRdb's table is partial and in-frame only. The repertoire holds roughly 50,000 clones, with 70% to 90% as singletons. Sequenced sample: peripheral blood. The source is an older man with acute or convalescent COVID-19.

The CDR3 DNA sequence: TGCGCCAGCAGCCGGACCCCTAGCACGTATAGCAATCAGCCCCAGCATTTT. Protein sequence: CASSRTPSTYSNQPQHF. This chain uses TRBV4-1 with TRBJ1-5; D uncertain. Per the germline V gene, CDR1 is MGHRA and CDR2 is YSYEKL. V was cut by 4 bases and J by 0 bases, with 16 bases left in between. This CDR3 is 17 amino acids long.